A single sample gave rise to the 24 T cell receptor beta chains below, sequenced in a study of T cell responses to AZD1222 COVID-19 vaccine. Profiled with immunoSEQ multiplex PCR; TCRdb holds only in-frame clones, not every one. This table has some 150,000 clones, about 91% appearing once. This specimen was peripheral blood, taken on day 0 of MenACWY control vaccination. These receptors were taken from an adult in good health.

J is TRBJ1-4 and V is TRBV3-1 (or the pseudogene TRBV3-2); no clear D gene. Trimming took 6 bases from V and 5 from J, leaving 4 bases between them. This CDR3 region has 11 residues. In germline, CDR1 is LGHDT, CDR2 YNNKEL (reference sequence). The CDR3 nucleotides are TGTGCCAGCAGTCTCAATGAAAAACTGTTTTTT. It specifies CASSLNEKLFF.

The rearrangement joins TRBV2 to TRBJ2-5; D gene unclear. CDR3 length: 13 residues. Looked up from germline, CDR1 is SNHLY and CDR2 is FYNNEI. V shed 5 bases and J shed 4 bases, with 11 bases lying between them. The CDR3 DNA reads TGTGCCAGCAGTTGGACGCCCGGAGAGACCCAGTACTTC. It encodes CASSWTPGETQYF.

The rearrangement joins TRBV9 to TRBJ2-7, with D possibly TRBD1 on 7 matching bases. V lost 5 bases and J lost 0, with 18 bases in between. The CDR3 totals 16 residues. CDR1 and CDR2 from the germline V gene are SGDLS and YYNGEE. This chain's CDR3 is CASSSDAGQLSYEQYF. In nucleotides, the CDR3 is TGTGCCAGCAGTTCCGACGCGGGACAGCTCTCCTACGAGCAGTACTTC.

The chain is built from TRBV11-3 and TRBJ1-6; D is unresolved. Trimming cost V 0 bases and J 4 bases, with 13 bases left between them. CDR1 is SGHNT, CDR2 YENEEA, per germline. This CDR3 spans 17 amino acids. The CDR3 loop reads CASSLDSPMSYNSPLHF. CDR3 nucleotide sequence: TGTGCCAGCAGCTTAGATTCTCCCATGTCTTATAATTCACCCCTCCACTTT.

This chain uses TRBV6-2 or TRBV6-3 with TRBJ2-7, with D possibly being TRBD1 or TRBD2 (5 bases each). CDR1 is MNHEY, CDR2 SVGEGT, per germline. The CDR3 length is 14 residues. V gave up 0 bases and J gave up 5 bases, with 11 bases separating them. CDR3 sequence reads: CASSYSWGSDEQYF. In nucleotides, the CDR3 is TGTGCCAGCAGTTACTCGTGGGGGAGCGACGAGCAGTACTTC.

The chain couples TRBV6-1 to TRBJ2-7; either TRBD1 or TRBD2 may fit D (5 bases each). The CDR3 loop spans 18 amino acids. From germline, CDR1 is MNHNS and CDR2 SASEGT. V lost 2 bases, J lost 4 bases, and 24 bases lay in between. CDR3 in amino acids: CASSEKRAGQPPRYEQYF. For the CDR3, the DNA is TGTGCCAGCAGTGAAAAGAGGGCAGGGCAACCCCCAAGATACGAGCAGTACTTC.

This clone is labeled as medium-sized. The gene calls are TRBV28 and TRBJ1-2, with 9 bases fitting TRBD1. The J segment lost 7 bases and the V segment lost 1 base, leaving 1 base of the junction unmatched. Germline loops: CDR1 MDHEN, CDR2 SYDVKM. The CDR3 is 13 amino acids. The CDR3 nucleotides read TGTGCCAGCAGTTTATCGACAGGGGGTGGCTACACCTTC. Residues: CASSLSTGGGYTF.

The V and J genes are TRBV28 and TRBJ1-6; TRBD1 might be the D (5 bases). Deletions cut 7 bases from V and 7 bases from J, with 14 bases between. Germline values: CDR1 MDHEN, CDR2 SYDVKM. CDR3 length: 14 residues. CDR3 amino acids: CASTSGDGNSPLHF. CDR3 sequence (DNA): TGTGCCAGCACCTCCGGGGACGGGAATTCACCCCTCCACTTT.

The chain employs TRBV2 and TRBJ1-3, with D perhaps TRBD1 (6 bases). Between the trimmed V and J ends, which lost 8 bases and 0 bases, there was a span of 14 bases. This CDR3 spans 15 amino acids. In germline, CDR1 is SNHLY, CDR2 FYNNEI. Here the CDR3 DNA reads TGTGCCAGCGGCCCCAGGGGCGACTCTGGAAACACCATATATTTT. It is translated as CASGPRGDSGNTIYF.

This clone turned up a few times. This rearrangement joins TRBV4-3 to TRBJ2-6; TRBD1 is a possible D gene (6 bases). This CDR3 comprises 16 residues. Trimming took off 4 bases at V and 2 bases at J, with 12 bases between the two ends. Germline lookup yields CDR1 LGHNA and CDR2 YSLEER. CDR3 protein: CASSRRTGTGANVLTF. In DNA, the CDR3 is TGCGCCAGCAGCCGCCGAACAGGGACTGGGGCCAACGTCCTGACTTTC.

V usage is TRBV28 and J usage is TRBJ2-1; the D is unclear. Germline-derived CDR1 and CDR2 are MDHEN and SYDVKM. The CDR3 loop spans 11 amino acids. V was pared by 7 bases and J by 5 bases, with 6 bases between. CDR3 amino acids: CASTEHNEQFF. DNA of the CDR3: TGTGCCAGCACCGAACACAATGAGCAGTTCTTC.

Here the CDR3 reads CASSRQGEEQYF. CDR3 in DNA: TGTGCCAGCTCCAGACAGGGAGAGGAGCAGTACTTC. The chain carries TRBV18 and TRBJ2-7; 7 nucleotides agree with TRBD1. There are 12 residues in the CDR3. The J segment lost 7 bases and the V segment lost 6 bases, leaving 6 bases of the junction unmatched. Germline CDR1 and CDR2: KGHSH and LQKENI.

This chain links TRBV30 with TRBJ1-5, with 7 positions matching TRBD1. The trim removed 0 bases at V and 7 bases at J, leaving 6 bases unmatched. CDR1 is GTSNPN, CDR2 SVGIG, per germline (reference sequence). The length of the CDR3 is 14 residues. In DNA form, the CDR3 reads TGTGCCTGGAGTGTATTGACAGGGACGCAGCCCCAGCATTTT. Amino acids: CAWSVLTGTQPQHF. Complete variable domain (other parts from reference TRBV30 and TRBJ1-5): SQTIHQWPATLVQPVGSPLSLECTVEGTSNPNLYWYRQAAGRGLQLLFYSVGIGQISSEVPQNLSASRPQDRQFILSSKKLLLSDSGFYLCAWSVLTGTQPQHFGDGTRLSIL.

V and J are TRBV6-5 and TRBJ1-2; D ambiguous. Trimming pared 5 bases from V and 0 bases from J, leaving 7 bases between. Germline CDR1 and CDR2: MNHEY and SVGAGI. The CDR3 is made up of 13 amino acids. The CDR3 protein is CASSLTANYGYTF. CDR3 DNA: TGTGCCAGCAGTCTCACAGCTAACTATGGCTACACCTTC.

This chain connects TRBV4-1 to TRBJ2-1; 7 bases are a match to TRBD2. With 1 base clipped from V and 15 bases from J, the junction kept 9 bases outside the gene matches. The CDR3 contains 13 residues. Germline lookup yields CDR1 MGHRA and CDR2 YSYEKL. The CDR3 region has the DNA TGCGCCAGCAGCCAAGTAATAGCGGGTCACAGGTTCTTC. Its translation: CASSQVIAGHRFF.

This clone was found a few times. V is TRBV10-3 and J is TRBJ2-1, with D tentatively TRBD1 (5 bases). The CDR3 extends over 15 amino acids. The ends were cut back, 9 bases at V and 6 bases at J, with 21 bases in the middle. Germline CDR1 and CDR2: ENHRY and SYGVKD. CDR3: CAIQRGQGMSNEQFF. CDR3 nucleotides: TGTGCCATTCAAAGAGGTCAGGGTATGAGCAATGAGCAGTTCTTC.

The V gene is TRBV29-1, the J gene TRBJ2-1, with 12 bases that match TRBD1. This CDR3 has 15 amino acids. CDR1 and CDR2 from the germline V gene are SQVTM and ANQGSEA. V was pared by 7 bases and J by 0 bases, with 4 bases of the junction left unmatched. For the CDR3, the DNA is TGCAGCGCGGGACAGGGGGCTATCTCCTACAATGAGCAGTTCTTC. Its translation: CSAGQGAISYNEQFF.

Written as DNA, the CDR3 is TGTGCCAGCAGCTTAGCGCCCAGCGGGAGCGCCTACAATGAGCAGTTCTTC. This encodes CASSLAPSGSAYNEQFF. The gene calls are TRBV7-2 and TRBJ2-1, with TRBD2 matching over 8 bases. The CDR3 is 17 residues long. Germline CDR1 reads SGHTA; CDR2 reads FQGNSA. V lost 0 bases to trimming and J lost 2 bases; unmatched junction nucleotides: 6.

The chain links TRBV6-2 or TRBV6-3 to TRBJ1-1; D is possibly TRBD1 (6 bases). The germline V gene has CDR1 MNHEY and CDR2 SVGEGT. Trimming removed 4 bases at V and 9 bases at J, with 12 bases between. This CDR3 has 12 residues. Here the CDR3 DNA reads TGTGCCAGCAGTTCCCACACAGGGAAAGCTTTCTTT. Its protein product is CASSSHTGKAFF.

V usage is TRBV28 and J usage is TRBJ1-3, with no clear D. Germline CDR1 is MDHEN and CDR2 is SYDVKM. The CDR3 contains 14 residues. Trimming left V 4 bases short and J 2 bases short, with 9 bases between. CDR3 protein: CASSSPLTGNTIYF. CDR3 nucleotide sequence: TGTGCCAGCAGTTCCCCCCTAACTGGAAACACCATATATTTT.

The chain employs TRBV30 and TRBJ2-7; a possible D gene is TRBD2 (6 bases). V lost 2 bases, J lost 7 bases, and 12 bases lay in between. Germline CDR1 GTSNPN, CDR2 SVGIG (reference sequence). CDR3 length: 12 amino acids. The CDR3 coding sequence is TGTGCCTGGAGTTGGGCCGCGGGAGAGCAGTACTTC. Its translation: CAWSWAAGEQYF.

As DNA, the CDR3 is TGTGCCAGCGCGAACCGGGGCAATGAGCAGTTCTTC. As protein: CASANRGNEQFF. The chain has TRBV6-5 and TRBJ2-1; tentative D call: TRBD2 (5 bases). V lost 8 bases and J lost 6, with 11 bases in between. CDR3 size: 12 residues. The germline V gene encodes CDR1 MNHEY and CDR2 SVGAGI.

The rearrangement uses TRBV9 and TRBJ1-3, with a tentative D call TRBD1 (5 bases). V lost 0 bases and J 4 bases, leaving 11 bases between the germline ends. The CDR3 extends over 15 amino acids. CDR1 is SGDLS, CDR2 YYNGEE, per germline. The CDR3 nucleotides read TGTGCCAGCAGCGTAGAAGGGACCGCCGGAAACACCATATATTTT. This codes for CASSVEGTAGNTIYF.

The genes are TRBV30 and TRBJ2-1, with 10 bases lining up with TRBD2. Germline assignment: CDR1 GTSNPN and CDR2 SVGIG (reference sequence). This CDR3 spans 14 amino acids. The trim removed 5 bases at V and 5 bases at J, leaving 6 bases unmatched. The CDR3 protein is CAWGTSAVHNEQFF. CDR3 DNA sequence: TGTGCCTGGGGGACTAGCGCTGTTCACAATGAGCAGTTCTTC.